These T cell receptor beta chains were read from a single sample in a study of cytomegalovirus exposure and HLA in healthy donors. Assay: immunoSEQ multiplex PCR; the TCRdb copy retains only in-frame clones and omits some. The sample lists 150,000 or so clones; roughly 89% were seen once. The sequenced sample consisted of PBMCs. The source is a woman between 18 and 29 years old in good health and CMV-seronegative. Each CDR3 is given with its conserved first and last residue. D genes are given only for firm matches. Part of the rows lack a size; the others show once, few, many or a class for expanded clones.

d_call j_call v_call clone_size cdr3_aa cdr3_nt
TRBD1 TRBJ1-1 TRBV6-6 . CASSYADRGNTEAFF TGTGCCAGCAGTTACGCAGACAGGGGGAACACTGAAGCTTTCTTT
TRBD2 TRBJ2-1 TRBV5-1 . CASSLLASGNNEQFF TGCGCCAGCAGCCTTTTGGCTAGCGGAAACAATGAGCAGTTCTTC
. TRBJ2-1 TRBV5-1 once CASSSRGVQYNEQFF TGCGCCAGCAGCTCCCGCGGGGTACAATACAATGAGCAGTTCTTC
. TRBJ1-4 TRBV4-1 . CASSLQTGFANEKLFF TGCGCCAGCAGCTTGCAAACAGGGTTCGCTAATGAAAAACTGTTTTTT
. TRBJ2-7 TRBV6-6 . CASSYSPDRKQYF TGTGCCAGCAGTTACTCCCCTGACAGAAAGCAGTACTTC
. TRBJ1-2 TRBV10-2 once CASSEFGLNYGYTF TGCGCCAGCAGTGAGTTTGGGCTTAACTATGGCTACACCTTC
. TRBJ2-2 TRBV19 . CASSDSNTGELFF TGTGCCAGTAGTGACTCGAACACCGGGGAGCTGTTTTTT
. TRBJ2-5 TRBV10-3 . CAISEGQSWVETQYF TGTGCCATCAGTGAGGGGCAATCATGGGTAGAGACCCAGTACTTC
. TRBJ1-1 TRBV7-9 . CAGRSMNTEAFF TGTGCCGGGAGGAGCATGAACACTGAAGCTTTCTTT
. TRBJ2-3 TRBV5-8 . CASSFLDSSSTDTQYF TGTGCCAGCAGCTTCTTGGACAGCTCTAGCACAGATACGCAGTATTTT
TRBD1 TRBJ1-2 TRBV10-3 . CAISESPGQGNYGYTF TGTGCCATCAGTGAGTCACCGGGACAGGGTAACTATGGCTACACCTTC
TRBD1 TRBJ2-2 TRBV18 . CASSPGQASPGELFF TGTGCCAGCTCACCCGGACAGGCGTCTCCCGGGGAGCTGTTTTTT
. TRBJ1-4 TRBV5-5 . CASASADFNEKLFF TGTGCCAGCGCCTCGGCGGATTTTAATGAAAAACTGTTTTTT
. TRBJ2-6 TRBV5-5 . CASSRIAGSGANVLTF TGTGCCAGCAGCCGAATCGCAGGATCTGGGGCCAACGTCCTGACTTTC
TRBD2 TRBJ2-5 TRBV5-3 once CARSLPTSGGHQETQYF TGTGCCAGAAGCCTACCGACTAGCGGGGGCCATCAAGAGACCCAGTACTTC
. TRBJ1-6 TRBV11-2 . CASSSIPRGSYNSPLHF TGTGCCAGCAGCTCCATCCCGCGGGGCTCCTATAATTCACCCCTCCACTTT
TRBD1 TRBJ1-2 TRBV5-4 . CASSPTGKNYGYTF TGTGCCAGCAGCCCGACAGGGAAGAACTATGGCTACACCTTC
TRBD1 TRBJ1-2 TRBV5-6 . CASSWGQGNGYTF TGTGCCAGCAGCTGGGGACAGGGCAATGGCTACACCTTC
. TRBJ1-1 TRBV20-1 . CSARKTEAFF TGCAGTGCTAGAAAGACAGAAGCTTTCTTT
. TRBJ1-2 TRBV10-3 . CAISESGKTINYGYTF TGTGCCATCAGTGAGTCGGGCAAGACTATAAACTATGGCTACACCTTC
TRBD1 TRBJ1-6 TRBV2 . CASSEDSTGFSPLHF TGTGCCAGCAGTGAAGATTCGACAGGGTTTTCACCCCTCCACTTT
TRBD1 TRBJ1-6 TRBV4-1 . CASSLSEGGSYSPLHF TGCGCCAGCAGCCTAAGTGAAGGGGGCAGCTATTCACCCCTCCACTTT
TRBD1 TRBJ1-2 TRBV27 . CASRSGTGNYGYTF TGTGCCAGCAGGTCCGGGACAGGGAACTATGGCTACACCTTC
. TRBJ1-2 TRBV5-4 . CASSGGAGWSNTF TGTGCCAGCAGCGGGGGGGCAGGGTGGAGTAACACCTTC
. TRBJ1-1 TRBV14 . CASSQDWRVEAFF TGTGCCAGCAGCCAAGATTGGAGGGTTGAAGCTTTCTTT
. TRBJ2-2 TRBV5-1 . CASRDGQGIGELFF TGCGCCAGCAGAGACGGCCAGGGGATCGGGGAGCTGTTTTTT
TRBD2 TRBJ2-1 TRBV9 . CASSPHRAGGANEQFF TGTGCCAGCAGCCCACACCGGGCGGGGGGGGCCAATGAGCAGTTCTTC
TRBD2 TRBJ2-3 TRBV2 . CASAYPESSGATGDTQYF TGTGCCAGCGCTTACCCGGAATCAAGCGGGGCAACAGGAGATACGCAGTATTTT
TRBD1 TRBJ1-1 TRBV7-3 few CASSVQGRNTEAFF TGTGCCAGCAGCGTACAGGGGCGGAACACTGAAGCTTTCTTT
. TRBJ2-7 TRBV5-6 . CASSLAGHEQYF TGTGCCAGCAGCTTGGCTGGCCACGAGCAGTACTTC
. TRBJ2-1 TRBV20-1 . CSASGGLGQFF TGCAGTGCTAGTGGTGGCCTTGGGCAGTTCTTC
. TRBJ2-7 TRBV11-2 . CASSLQAGEGGEQYF TGTGCCAGCAGCTTACAGGCCGGGGAAGGCGGCGAGCAGTACTTC
. TRBJ1-4 TRBV6-5 . CASSYQGDGEKLFF TGTGCCAGCAGTTACCAGGGTGATGGTGAAAAACTGTTTTTT
. TRBJ1-2 TRBV18 . CASRDTLGRGYTF TGTGCCAGTCGGGACACCTTAGGTCGTGGCTACACCTTC
TRBD2 TRBJ2-5 TRBV7-9 . CASSLAAGETQYF TGTGCCAGCAGCTTAGCAGCGGGGGAGACCCAGTACTTC
. TRBJ1-6 TRBV25-1 once CASSELGTRSLHF TGTGCCAGCAGTGAATTGGGGACACGGTCCCTCCACTTT
. TRBJ1-2 TRBV12-5 . CASGLEGVRGYTF TGTGCTAGTGGTTTGGAGGGGGTTAGGGGCTACACCTTC
. TRBJ1-1 TRBV6-5 . CASSYSGAGVSEAFF TGTGCCAGCAGTTACTCGGGGGCAGGGGTCTCTGAAGCTTTCTTT
. TRBJ2-2 TRBV19 . CASTLLPRGVDTGELFF TGTGCCAGTACCCTCCTCCCCAGGGGGGTAGACACCGGGGAGCTGTTTTTT
. TRBJ1-4 TRBV14 once CASSQSLGRESRLFF TGTGCCAGCAGCCAATCTCTCGGTCGGGAAAGTAGACTGTTTTTT
. TRBJ2-5 TRBV5-8 . CASSPDFQETQYF TGTGCCAGCAGCCCGGACTTCCAAGAGACCCAGTACTTC
TRBD1 TRBJ2-7 TRBV18 . CASSTRTGPYYEQYF TGTGCCAGCTCAACTCGGACAGGACCCTACTACGAGCAGTACTTC
TRBD1 TRBJ2-7 TRBV4-1 . CASSQDRGFGYEQYF TGCGCCAGCAGCCAAGACAGGGGGTTCGGCTACGAGCAGTACTTC
TRBD1 TRBJ1-6 TRBV6-6 few CASRTGTGGLPLHF TGTGCCAGCAGGACCGGGACAGGGGGCCTACCCCTCCACTTT
. TRBJ2-1 TRBV19 once CASSIQGLSYNEQFF TGTGCCAGTAGTATACAGGGGCTATCCTACAATGAGCAGTTCTTC
. TRBJ1-1 TRBV2 . CASTETENTEAFF TGTGCCAGCACAGAGACAGAGAACACTGAAGCTTTCTTT
. TRBJ2-2 TRBV25-1 . CASSRPGTNTGELFF TGTGCCAGCAGCAGGCCGGGGACGAACACCGGGGAGCTGTTTTTT
TRBD2 TRBJ2-7 TRBV6-1 . CASRVAGGYEQYF TGTGCCAGCAGGGTAGCGGGGGGCTACGAGCAGTACTTC